The entry below gives a single TCR beta chain sequence along with its context. Data came from immunoSEQ multiplex PCR; TCRdb stores just in-frame clones and leaves some out. The sample includes 85,000 to 110,000 clones, around 92% seen only once; the top ten take approximately 3.5%. The data belong to a study of blood T cell repertoires in COVID-19. The CDR3 sequence is 16 residues long. With V trimmed by 2 bases and J by 6 bases, 12 bases remained unmatched. Germline V gene data show CDR1 as MGHRA and CDR2 as YSYEKL. V gene TRBV4-1 combines with J gene TRBJ1-2; TRBD1 aligns across 7 bases. The sample comprised peripheral blood. This TCR was sampled from an older woman with acute or convalescent COVID-19. The CDR3 here is CASSQWLQGIANGYTF. CDR3 nucleotides: TGCGCCAGCAGCCAATGGCTACAGGGGATTGCCAATGGCTACACCTTC.